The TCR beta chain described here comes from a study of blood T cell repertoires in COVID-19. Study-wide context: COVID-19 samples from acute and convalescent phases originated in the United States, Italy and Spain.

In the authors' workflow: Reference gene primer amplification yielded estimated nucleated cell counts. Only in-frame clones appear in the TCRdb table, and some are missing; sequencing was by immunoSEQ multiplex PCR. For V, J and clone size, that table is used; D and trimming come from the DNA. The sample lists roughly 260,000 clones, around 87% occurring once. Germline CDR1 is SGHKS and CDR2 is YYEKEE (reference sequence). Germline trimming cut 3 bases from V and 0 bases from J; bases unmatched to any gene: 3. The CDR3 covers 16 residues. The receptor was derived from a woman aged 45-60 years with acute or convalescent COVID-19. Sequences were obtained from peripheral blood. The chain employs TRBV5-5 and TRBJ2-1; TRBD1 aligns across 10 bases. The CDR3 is CASSSWTGGSYNEQFF. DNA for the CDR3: TGTGCCAGCAGCTCCTGGACAGGGGGCTCCTACAATGAGCAGTTCTTC.